The TCR beta chain described here comes from a study of post-analysis software for immune sequencing data. About the research overall: Relapsing-remitting, secondary progressive and progressive-relapsing forms made up the multiple sclerosis disease courses.

For this clonotype: What it binds is unknown.

In germline, CDR1 is SGHTA, CDR2 FQGTGA. The V and J ends lost 5 bases and 8 bases respectively, with 19 bases between them. The CDR3 has 15 amino acids. Researchers reported that TCR beta cDNA libraries carried unique molecular identifiers. Each sample of roughly 0.9 to 11 million input T cells yielded 500,000 or so cDNA molecules, so each molecule approximated one T cell. MiXCR, applied by TCRdb to the PCR reads, yields one record per CDR3 protein. The sample contains roughly 540,000 distinct CDR3 sequences, 34% of which appear only once. Study results and caveats: Normalized Chao1 diversity was significantly reduced in patients versus controls. Batch-mates among the samples co-clustered strongly by F measure. When patients were compared with controls, about five TRBV segments were more frequent, TRBV5-6, TRBV5-1 and TRBV20-1 among them.

The genes are TRBV7-3 and TRBJ2-1; D perhaps matches TRBD2 (6 bases). Sequencing input: blood. This TCR derives from a girl aged 2-17 years with multiple sclerosis. CDR3 DNA sequence: TGTGCCAGCAGCCCCGAGCTAGCGACAGATCATGAGCAGTTCTTC. Its protein product is CASSPELATDHEQFF.